This paragraph covers one T cell receptor beta chain sequence. The record originates from a study of T cell repertoires and Cas9 in healthy adults. The wider study: SpCas9-reactive CD4 and CD8 T cells were characterized for potency, cytotoxicity and lineage.

The germline CDR1 and CDR2 sequences are LGHNA and YNFKEQ. The CDR3 is made up of 19 amino acids. Unmatched junction bases numbered 7, after V lost 0 bases and J lost 1 base. Using immunoSEQ multiplex PCR, the repertoire was profiled, and TCRdb retains in-frame clones only, with some absent. The sample lists approximately 16,000 clones, roughly nine tenths occurring once. The clonotype originates from a human donor in good health. V usage is TRBV4-2 and J usage is TRBJ2-1; TRBD2 matches at 12 bases. Sequenced material: Tregs (CD4+, CD25+, CD127-, CD137-, CD154-) from PBMCs; culture status not recorded. For the CDR3, the DNA is TGTGCCAGCAGCCAAGAGGCTAGCGGGGGGGCAGGGTCCTACAATGAGCAGTTCTTC. Translated, it gives CASSQEASGGAGSYNEQFF.